These 11 T cell receptor beta chains originate from one sample sequenced in a study of T cell changes during pregnancy in multiple sclerosis. The protocol was immunoSEQ multiplex PCR, while the TCRdb copy is restricted to in-frame clones and leaves out a portion. Among about 35,000 clones listed, roughly 90% were seen once. Sample: peripheral blood, taken in the third trimester of pregnancy. All receptors come from a female donor in good health, enrolled as a control in a pregnancy study.

The chain is built from TRBV7-3 and TRBJ2-1, with TRBD2 matching over 8 bases. There are 15 residues in the CDR3. Germline assignment: CDR1 SGHTA and CDR2 FQGTGA. Trimming cost V 4 bases and J 7 bases; bases outside gene matches: 9. CDR3 coding DNA: TGTGCCAGCAGCTATTACGGGAGGGTAGGAAATGAGCAGTTCTTC. Translating it yields CASSYYGRVGNEQFF.

The CDR3 region is CASSESGRADEQYF. As DNA, the CDR3 is TGTGCCAGCAGTGAAAGCGGGAGGGCAGACGAGCAGTACTTC. The chain employs TRBV2 and TRBJ2-7; 10 positions match TRBD2. There are 14 residues in the CDR3. Trimming removed 2 bases from V and 5 bases from J; junction bases left unmatched: 3. Per germline, CDR1 SNHLY and CDR2 FYNNEI.

The CDR3 sequence is CASSMGRAIHGYTF. DNA of the CDR3: TGTGCCAGTAGTATGGGCAGGGCTATCCATGGCTACACCTTC. The chain is built from TRBV19 and TRBJ1-2; tentatively, D is TRBD1 (5 bases). CDR1 and CDR2 from the germline V gene are LNHDA and SQIVND (reference sequence). Between the trimmed V and J ends, which lost 3 bases and 6 bases, there was a span of 14 bases. The CDR3 is 14 residues long. Full variable domain (outside the CDR3, taken from reference TRBV19 and TRBJ1-2): DGGITQSPKYLFRKEGQNVTLSCEQNLNHDAMYWYRQDPGQGLRLIYYSQIVNDFQKGDIAEGYSVSREKKESFPLTVTSAQKNPTAFYLCASSMGRAIHGYTFGSGTRLTVV.

J is TRBJ1-5 and V is TRBV5-8; 9 bases are a match to TRBD1. The CDR3 is 15 residues long. The germline gives CDR1 SGHTS, CDR2 YDEGEE. V was pared by 0 bases and J by 2 bases, with 0 bases of the junction left unmatched. CDR3 DNA: TGTGCCAGCAGCTTGGGGACAGGGGGCAATCAGCCCCAGCATTTT. Its protein is CASSLGTGGNQPQHF. Full variable domain (rest looked up from reference TRBV5-8 and TRBJ1-5): EAGVTQSPTHLIKTRGQQATLRCSPISGHTSVYWYQQALGLGLQFLLWYDEGEERNRGNFPPRFSGRQFPNYSSELNVNALELEDSALYLCASSLGTGGNQPQHFGDGTRLSIL.

The chain has TRBV7-9 and TRBJ2-7, with 8 bases fitting TRBD2. The J segment lost 0 bases and the V segment lost 6 bases, leaving 10 bases of the junction unmatched. The CDR3 consists of 16 residues. The germline V gene encodes CDR1 SEHNR and CDR2 FQNEAQ (reference sequence). The CDR3 region is CASSNRGGSGSYEQYF. CDR3 bases: TGTGCCAGCAGTAACCGGGGGGGCTCGGGCTCCTACGAGCAGTACTTC.

The chain couples TRBV5-8 to TRBJ2-5; TRBD2 agrees at 11 bases. The CDR3 contains 17 residues. Germline values: CDR1 SGHTS, CDR2 YDEGEE. Germline trimming cut 4 bases from V and 0 bases from J; bases unmatched to any gene: 8. CDR3 sequence: CASSKLAGAGYQETQYF. As DNA, the CDR3 is TGTGCCAGCAGCAAACTAGCGGGGGCTGGGTACCAAGAGACCCAGTACTTC.

The chain carries TRBV11-2 and TRBJ2-3, with D hard to call. This CDR3 is 14 amino acids long. CDR1 is SGHAT and CDR2 is FQNNGV in the germline V gene. The V end lost 5 bases, the J end lost 0 bases, and 9 bases lay between the germline ends. CDR3 protein: CASSGKTSTDTQYF. CDR3 nucleotides: TGTGCCAGCAGCGGTAAGACTAGCACAGATACGCAGTATTTT.

The DNA for the CDR3 is TGTGCCATCAGTGAATCGGGGTACACTGAAGCTTTCTTT. As protein: CAISESGYTEAFF. The chain combines TRBV10-3 with TRBJ1-1; unclear D gene. This CDR3 is 13 amino acids long. CDR1 is ENHRY and CDR2 is SYGVKD in the germline V gene. V lost 3 bases and J lost 3, with 8 bases in between.

V is TRBV4-1 and J is TRBJ2-3, with a weak D call TRBD1 (7 bases). There are 14 residues in the CDR3. The V and J ends lost 3 bases and 6 bases respectively, with 13 bases between them. The germline gives CDR1 MGHRA, CDR2 YSYEKL. CDR3 sequence: CASSQEGAVDTQYF. DNA of the CDR3: TGCGCCAGCAGCCAGGAGGGGGCAGTCGATACGCAGTATTTT.

The chain has TRBV5-1 and TRBJ1-5; 12 nucleotides align to TRBD1. Germline V gene lookup returns CDR1 SGHRS and CDR2 YFSETQ. V gave up 4 bases and J gave up 3 bases; unmatched junction bases: 5. The CDR3 spans 16 residues. The CDR3 reads CASSAGTGGPNQPQHF. The CDR3 DNA reads as TGCGCCAGCAGCGCCGGGACAGGGGGCCCCAATCAGCCCCAGCATTTT.

The chain recombines TRBV7-2 with TRBJ1-3; TRBD1 matches at 7 bases. Germline V gives CDR1 SGHTA, CDR2 FQGNSA. The CDR3 totals 18 residues. J gave up 2 bases and V 5 bases, and 15 bases lay outside the gene matches. This chain's CDR3 is CASSLPLDRRRAGNTIYF. The DNA for the CDR3 is TGTGCCAGCAGCCTACCGTTGGACAGGAGGAGAGCTGGAAACACCATATATTTT. The whole variable domain, remainder taken from reference TRBV7-2 and TRBJ1-3, is GAGVSQSPSNKVTEKGKDVELRCDPISGHTALYWYRQSLGQGLEFLIYFQGNSAPDKSGLPSDRFSAERTGGSVSTLTIQRTQQEDSAVYLCASSLPLDRRRAGNTIYFGEGSWLTVV.